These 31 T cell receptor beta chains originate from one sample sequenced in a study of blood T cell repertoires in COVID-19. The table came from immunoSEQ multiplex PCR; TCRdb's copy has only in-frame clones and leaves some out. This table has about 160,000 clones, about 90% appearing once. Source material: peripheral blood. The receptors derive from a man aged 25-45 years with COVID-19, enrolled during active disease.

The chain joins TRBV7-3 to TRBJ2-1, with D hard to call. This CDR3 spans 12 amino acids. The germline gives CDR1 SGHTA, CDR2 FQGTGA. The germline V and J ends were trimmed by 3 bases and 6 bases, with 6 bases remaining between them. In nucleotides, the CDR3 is TGTGCCAGCAGCTTTTCTAGCAATGAGCAGTTCTTC. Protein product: CASSFSSNEQFF.

CDR3 coding DNA: TGTGCCACCAGTGAAGGCGGGACGAAGCAGTTCTTC. As protein: CATSEGGTKQFF. The V and J genes are TRBV24-1 and TRBJ2-1; D possibly corresponds to TRBD2 (6 bases). V was cut by 4 bases and J by 11 bases, with 11 bases left in between. This CDR3 has 12 residues. CDR1 and CDR2 from the germline V gene are KGHDR and SFDVKD.

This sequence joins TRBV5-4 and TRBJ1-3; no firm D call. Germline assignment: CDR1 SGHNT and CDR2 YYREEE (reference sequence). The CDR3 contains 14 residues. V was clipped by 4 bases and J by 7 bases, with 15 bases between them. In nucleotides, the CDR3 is TGTGCCAGCAGCCCGGGAGGCCTCGGGAACACCATATATTTT. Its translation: CASSPGGLGNTIYF.

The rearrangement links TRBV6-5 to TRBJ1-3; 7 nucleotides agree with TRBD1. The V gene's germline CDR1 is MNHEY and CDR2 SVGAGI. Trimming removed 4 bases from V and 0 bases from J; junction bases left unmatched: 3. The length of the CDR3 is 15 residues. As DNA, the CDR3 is TGTGCCAGCAGTTCGAGGGACAGCTCTGGAAACACCATATATTTT. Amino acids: CASSSRDSSGNTIYF.

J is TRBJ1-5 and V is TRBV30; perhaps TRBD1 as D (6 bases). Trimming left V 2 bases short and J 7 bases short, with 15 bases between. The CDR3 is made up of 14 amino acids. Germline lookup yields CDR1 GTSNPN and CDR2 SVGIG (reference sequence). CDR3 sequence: CAWSPRAGVQPQHF. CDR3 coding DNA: TGTGCCTGGAGTCCTAGGGCAGGGGTGCAGCCCCAGCATTTT. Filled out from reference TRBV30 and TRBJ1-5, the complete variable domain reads SQTIHQWPATLVQPVGSPLSLECTVEGTSNPNLYWYRQAAGRGLQLLFYSVGIGQISSEVPQNLSASRPQDRQFILSSKKLLLSDSGFYLCAWSPRAGVQPQHFGDGTRLSIL.

CDR3 protein: CASSKTGGKDTGELFF. CDR3 nucleotide sequence: TGTGCCAGCAGCAAAACAGGGGGCAAGGACACCGGGGAGCTGTTTTTT. The chain joins TRBV3-1 (or the pseudogene TRBV3-2) to TRBJ2-2; TRBD1 agrees at 9 bases. Trimming cost V 5 bases and J 3 bases; bases outside gene matches: 7. This CDR3 is built from 16 residues. Germline lookup yields CDR1 LGHDT and CDR2 YNNKEL (reference sequence).

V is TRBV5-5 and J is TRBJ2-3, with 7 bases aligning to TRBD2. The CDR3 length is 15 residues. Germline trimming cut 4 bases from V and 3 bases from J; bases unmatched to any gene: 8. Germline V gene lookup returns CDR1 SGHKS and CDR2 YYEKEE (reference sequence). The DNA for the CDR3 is TGTGCCAGCAGCCTTGGGACTATCCAAACAGATACGCAGTATTTT. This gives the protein CASSLGTIQTDTQYF. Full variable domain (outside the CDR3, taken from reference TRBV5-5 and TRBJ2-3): DAGVTQSPTHLIKTRGQQVTLRCSPISGHKSVSWYQQVLGQGPQFIFQYYEKEERGRGNFPDRFSARQFPNYSSELNVNALLLGDSALYLCASSLGTIQTDTQYFGPGTRLTVL.

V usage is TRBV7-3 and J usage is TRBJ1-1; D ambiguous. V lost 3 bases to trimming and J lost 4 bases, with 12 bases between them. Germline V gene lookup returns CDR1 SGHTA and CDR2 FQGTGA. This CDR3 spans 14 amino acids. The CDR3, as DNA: TGTGCCAGCAGCTTGAACAGAGCAGGCACTGAAGCTTTCTTT. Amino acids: CASSLNRAGTEAFF.

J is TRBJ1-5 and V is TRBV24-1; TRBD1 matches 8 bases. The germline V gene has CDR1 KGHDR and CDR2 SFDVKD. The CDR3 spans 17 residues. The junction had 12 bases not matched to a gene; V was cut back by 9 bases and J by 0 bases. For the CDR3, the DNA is TGTGCCACCGGTGGCATCAGGGGGCATGATAGCAATCAGCCCCAGCATTTT. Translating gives CATGGIRGHDSNQPQHF.

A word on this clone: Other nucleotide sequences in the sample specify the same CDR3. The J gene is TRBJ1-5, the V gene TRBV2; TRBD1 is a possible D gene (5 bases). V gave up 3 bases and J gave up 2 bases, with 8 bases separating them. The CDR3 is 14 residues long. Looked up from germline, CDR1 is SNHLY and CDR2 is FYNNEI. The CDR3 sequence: CASSDRVGNQPQHF. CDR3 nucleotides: TGTGCCAGCAGTGACAGGGTTGGCAATCAGCCCCAGCATTTT.

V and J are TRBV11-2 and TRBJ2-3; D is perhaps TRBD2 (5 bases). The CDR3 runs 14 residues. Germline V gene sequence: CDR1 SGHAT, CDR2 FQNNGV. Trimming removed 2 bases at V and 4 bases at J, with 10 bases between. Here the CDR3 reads CASSLMAGADTQYF. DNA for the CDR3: TGTGCCAGCAGCTTAATGGCGGGCGCAGATACGCAGTATTTT.

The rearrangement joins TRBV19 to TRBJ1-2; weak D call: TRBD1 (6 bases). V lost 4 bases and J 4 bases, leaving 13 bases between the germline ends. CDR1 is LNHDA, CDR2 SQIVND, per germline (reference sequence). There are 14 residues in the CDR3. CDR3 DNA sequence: TGTGCCAGTAGTACGACAGGCCTAGGCTATGGCTACACCTTC. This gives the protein CASSTTGLGYGYTF.

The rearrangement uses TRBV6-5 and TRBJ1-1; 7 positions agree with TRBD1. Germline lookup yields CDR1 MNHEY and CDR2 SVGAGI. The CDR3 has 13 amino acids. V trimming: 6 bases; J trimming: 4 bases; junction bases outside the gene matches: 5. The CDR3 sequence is CASSIDRVTEAFF. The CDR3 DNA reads TGTGCCAGCAGCATTGACAGGGTCACTGAAGCTTTCTTT.

CDR3 amino acids: CASSQTPPPGTGTQEGYTF. As DNA, the CDR3 is TGTGCCAGCAGTCAGACCCCACCTCCCGGGACAGGGACCCAAGAAGGCTACACCTTC. The gene calls are TRBV21-1 and TRBJ1-2; TRBD1, the table's D call, lacks a check against the DNA. TRBV21-1 is shown as a pseudogene. The CDR3 covers 19 residues.

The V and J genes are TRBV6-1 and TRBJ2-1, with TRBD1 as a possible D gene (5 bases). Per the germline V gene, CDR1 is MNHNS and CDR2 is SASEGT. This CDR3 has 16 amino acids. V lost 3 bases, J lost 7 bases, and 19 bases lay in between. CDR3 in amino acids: CASSEALPGWANEQFF. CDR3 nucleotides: TGTGCCAGCAGTGAGGCGCTGCCAGGGTGGGCTAATGAGCAGTTCTTC.

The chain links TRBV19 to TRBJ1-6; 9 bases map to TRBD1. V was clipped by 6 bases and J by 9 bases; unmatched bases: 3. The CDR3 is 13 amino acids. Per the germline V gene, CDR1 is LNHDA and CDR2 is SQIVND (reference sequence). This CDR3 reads CASRGQGFSPLHF. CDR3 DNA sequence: TGTGCCAGTAGGGGACAGGGCTTTTCACCCCTCCACTTT.

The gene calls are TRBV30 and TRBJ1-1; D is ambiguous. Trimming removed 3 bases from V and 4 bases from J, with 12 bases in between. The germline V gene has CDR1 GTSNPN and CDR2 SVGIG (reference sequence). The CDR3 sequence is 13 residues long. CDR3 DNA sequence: TGTGCCTGGAGCCGGGCCGCGGGCACTGAAGCTTTCTTT. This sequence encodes CAWSRAAGTEAFF.

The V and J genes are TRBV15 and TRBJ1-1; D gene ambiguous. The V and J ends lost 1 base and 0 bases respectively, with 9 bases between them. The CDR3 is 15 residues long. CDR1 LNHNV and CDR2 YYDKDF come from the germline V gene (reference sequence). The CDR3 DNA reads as TGTGCCACCAGCAGAGGGCTCCCCGTGAACACTGAAGCTTTCTTT. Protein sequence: CATSRGLPVNTEAFF. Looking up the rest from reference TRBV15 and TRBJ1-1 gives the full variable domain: DAMVIQNPRYQVTQFGKPVTLSCSQTLNHNVMYWYQQKSSQAPKLLFHYYDKDFNNEADTPDNFQSRRPNTSFCFLDIRSPGLGDTAMYLCATSRGLPVNTEAFFGQGTRLTVV.

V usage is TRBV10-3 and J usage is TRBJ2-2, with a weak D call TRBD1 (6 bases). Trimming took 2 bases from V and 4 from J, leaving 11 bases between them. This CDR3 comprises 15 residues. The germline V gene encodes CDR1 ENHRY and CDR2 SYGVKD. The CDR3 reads CAISERQDFTGELFF. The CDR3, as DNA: TGTGCCATCAGTGAGCGACAGGACTTCACCGGGGAGCTGTTTTTT.

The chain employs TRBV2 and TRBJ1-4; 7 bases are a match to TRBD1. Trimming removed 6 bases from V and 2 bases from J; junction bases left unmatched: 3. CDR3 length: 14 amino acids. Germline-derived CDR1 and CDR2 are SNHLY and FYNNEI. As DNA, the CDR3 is TGTGCCAGCAGAAGCAGGGGGACTAATGAAAAACTGTTTTTT. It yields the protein CASRSRGTNEKLFF. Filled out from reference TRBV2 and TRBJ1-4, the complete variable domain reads EPEVTQTPSHQVTQMGQEVILRCVPISNHLYFYWYRQILGQKVEFLVSFYNNEISEKSEIFDDQFSVERPDGSNFTLKIRSTKLEDSAMYFCASRSRGTNEKLFFGSGTQLSVL.

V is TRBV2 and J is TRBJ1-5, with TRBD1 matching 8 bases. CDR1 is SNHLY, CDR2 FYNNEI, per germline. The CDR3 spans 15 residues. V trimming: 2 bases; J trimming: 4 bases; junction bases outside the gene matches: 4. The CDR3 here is CASSERTGINQPQHF. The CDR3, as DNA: TGTGCCAGCAGTGAAAGGACAGGGATTAATCAGCCCCAGCATTTT.

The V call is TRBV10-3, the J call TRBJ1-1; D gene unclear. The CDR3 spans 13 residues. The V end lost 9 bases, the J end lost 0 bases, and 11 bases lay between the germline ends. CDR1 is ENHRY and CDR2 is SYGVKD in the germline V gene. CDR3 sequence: CAIARGLNTEAFF. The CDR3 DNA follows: TGTGCCATAGCACGAGGGCTGAACACTGAAGCTTTCTTT.

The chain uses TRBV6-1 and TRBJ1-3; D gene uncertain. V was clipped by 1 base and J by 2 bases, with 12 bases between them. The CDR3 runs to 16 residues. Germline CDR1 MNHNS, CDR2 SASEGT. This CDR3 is CASSEVGGLTGNTIYF. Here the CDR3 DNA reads TGTGCCAGCAGTGAAGTTGGAGGGCTCACTGGAAACACCATATATTTT.

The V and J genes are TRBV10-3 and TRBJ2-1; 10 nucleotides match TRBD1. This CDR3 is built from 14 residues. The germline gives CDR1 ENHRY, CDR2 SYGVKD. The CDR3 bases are TGTGCAATAAAGGGGACAGGGGCCTACAATGAGCAGTTCTTC. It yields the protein CAIKGTGAYNEQFF.

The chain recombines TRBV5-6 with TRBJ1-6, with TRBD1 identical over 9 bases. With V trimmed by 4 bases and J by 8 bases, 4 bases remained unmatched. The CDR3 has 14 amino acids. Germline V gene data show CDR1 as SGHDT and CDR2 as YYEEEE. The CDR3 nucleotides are TGTGCCAGCAGCAAGACAGGGGGGGATTCACCCCTCCACTTT. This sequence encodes CASSKTGGDSPLHF.

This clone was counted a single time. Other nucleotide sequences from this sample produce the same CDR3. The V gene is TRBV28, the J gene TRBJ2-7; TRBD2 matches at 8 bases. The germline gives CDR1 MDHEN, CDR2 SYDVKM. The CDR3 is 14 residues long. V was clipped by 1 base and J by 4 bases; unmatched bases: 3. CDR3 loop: CASSLSGGSYEQYF. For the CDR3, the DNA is TGTGCCAGCAGTTTATCGGGAGGGTCTTACGAGCAGTACTTC.

CDR3 in DNA: TGTGCCAGCAGTTATGCGGGACAGGGTTACAATGAGCAGTTCTTC. It specifies CASSYAGQGYNEQFF. This chain links TRBV6-2 or TRBV6-3 with TRBJ2-1; 9 positions match TRBD1. Losses at the gene ends were 3 bases for V and 4 bases for J; bases not matched to a gene: 4. Looked up from germline, CDR1 is MNHEY and CDR2 is SVGEGT. CDR3 length: 15 residues.

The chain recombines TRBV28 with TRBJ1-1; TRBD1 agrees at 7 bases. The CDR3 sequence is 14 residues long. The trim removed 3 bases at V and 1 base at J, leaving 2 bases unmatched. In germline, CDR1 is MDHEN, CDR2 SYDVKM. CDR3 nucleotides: TGTGCCAGCAGTTTGGGACAGTCGAACACTGAAGCTTTCTTT. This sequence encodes CASSLGQSNTEAFF.

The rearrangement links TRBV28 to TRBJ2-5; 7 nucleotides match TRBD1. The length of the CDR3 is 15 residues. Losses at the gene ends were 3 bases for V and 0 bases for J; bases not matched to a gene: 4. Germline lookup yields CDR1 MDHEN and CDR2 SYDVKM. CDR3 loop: CASSLPGTDQETQYF. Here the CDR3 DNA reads TGTGCCAGCAGTTTGCCCGGGACAGACCAAGAGACCCAGTACTTC.

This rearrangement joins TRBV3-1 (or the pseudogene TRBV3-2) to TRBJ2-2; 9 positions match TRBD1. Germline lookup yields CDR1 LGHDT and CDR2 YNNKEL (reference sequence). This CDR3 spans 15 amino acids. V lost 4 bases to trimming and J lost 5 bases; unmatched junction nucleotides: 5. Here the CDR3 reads CASSLTGGGTGELFF. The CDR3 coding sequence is TGTGCCAGCAGCCTAACAGGGGGCGGAACCGGGGAGCTGTTTTTT.

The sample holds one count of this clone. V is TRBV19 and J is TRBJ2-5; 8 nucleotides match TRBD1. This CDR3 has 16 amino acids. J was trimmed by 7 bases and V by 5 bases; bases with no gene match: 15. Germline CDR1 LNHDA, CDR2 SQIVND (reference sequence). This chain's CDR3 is CASSPVGQGASRTQYF. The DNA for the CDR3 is TGTGCCAGTAGTCCAGTAGGTCAGGGGGCCTCTCGGACCCAGTACTTC.